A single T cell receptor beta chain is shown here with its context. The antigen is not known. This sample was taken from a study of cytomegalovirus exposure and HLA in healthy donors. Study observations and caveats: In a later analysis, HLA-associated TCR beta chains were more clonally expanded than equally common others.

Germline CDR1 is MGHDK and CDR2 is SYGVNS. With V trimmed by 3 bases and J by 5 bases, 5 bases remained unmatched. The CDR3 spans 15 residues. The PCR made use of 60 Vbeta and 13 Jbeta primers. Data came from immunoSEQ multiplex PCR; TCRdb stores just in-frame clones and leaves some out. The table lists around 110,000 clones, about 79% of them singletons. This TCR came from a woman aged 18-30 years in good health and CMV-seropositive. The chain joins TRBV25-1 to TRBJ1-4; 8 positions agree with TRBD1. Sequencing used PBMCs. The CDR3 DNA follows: TGTGCCAGCAGTGACCGGGACAGGAGCAATGAAAAACTGTTTTTT. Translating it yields CASSDRDRSNEKLFF.